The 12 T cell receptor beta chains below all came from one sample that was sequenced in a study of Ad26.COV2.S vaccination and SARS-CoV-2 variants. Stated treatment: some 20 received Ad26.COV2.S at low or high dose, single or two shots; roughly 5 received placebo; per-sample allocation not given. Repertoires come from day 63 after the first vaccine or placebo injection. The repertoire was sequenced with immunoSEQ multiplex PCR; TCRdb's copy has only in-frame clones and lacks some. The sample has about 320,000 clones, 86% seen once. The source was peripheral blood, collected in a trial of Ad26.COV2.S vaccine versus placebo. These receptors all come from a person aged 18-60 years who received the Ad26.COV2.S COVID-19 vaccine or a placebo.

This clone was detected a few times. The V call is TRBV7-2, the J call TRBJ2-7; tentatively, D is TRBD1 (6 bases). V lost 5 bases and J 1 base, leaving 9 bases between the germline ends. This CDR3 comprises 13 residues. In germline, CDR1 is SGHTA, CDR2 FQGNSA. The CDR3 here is CASSPGQSYEQYF. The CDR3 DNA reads TGTGCCAGCAGCCCAGGACAGTCCTACGAGCAGTACTTC.

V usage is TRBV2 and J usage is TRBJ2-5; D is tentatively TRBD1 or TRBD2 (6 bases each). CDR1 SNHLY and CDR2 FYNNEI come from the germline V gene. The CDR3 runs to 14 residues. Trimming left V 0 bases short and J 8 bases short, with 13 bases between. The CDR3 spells CASSEAGRGVTQYF. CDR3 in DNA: TGTGCCAGCAGTGAAGCGGGTAGGGGGGTTACCCAGTACTTC.

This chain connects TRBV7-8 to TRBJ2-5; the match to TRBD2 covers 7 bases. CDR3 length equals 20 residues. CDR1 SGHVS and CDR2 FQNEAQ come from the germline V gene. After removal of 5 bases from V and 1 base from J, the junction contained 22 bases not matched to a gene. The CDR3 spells CASSPPSWAGDRSAQETQYF. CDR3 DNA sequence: TGTGCCAGCAGCCCACCCAGTTGGGCGGGGGATAGATCCGCCCAAGAGACCCAGTACTTC. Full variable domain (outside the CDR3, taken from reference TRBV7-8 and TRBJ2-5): GAGVSQSPRYKVAKRGQDVALRCDPISGHVSLFWYQQALGQGPEFLTYFQNEAQLDKSGLPSDRFFAERPEGSVSTLKIQRTQQEDSAVYLCASSPPSWAGDRSAQETQYFGPGTRLLVL.

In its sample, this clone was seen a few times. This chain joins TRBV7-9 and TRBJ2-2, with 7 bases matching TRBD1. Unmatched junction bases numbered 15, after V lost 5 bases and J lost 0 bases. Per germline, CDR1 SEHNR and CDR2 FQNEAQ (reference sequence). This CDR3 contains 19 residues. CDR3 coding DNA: TGTGCCAGCAGCCAACAGGGAGTAGTGGACAGGACGAACACCGGGGAGCTGTTTTTT. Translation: CASSQQGVVDRTNTGELFF.

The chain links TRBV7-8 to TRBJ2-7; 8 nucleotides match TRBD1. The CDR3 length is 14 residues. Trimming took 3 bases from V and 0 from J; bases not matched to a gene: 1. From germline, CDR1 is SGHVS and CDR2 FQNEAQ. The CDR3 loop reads CASSFQGASYEQYF. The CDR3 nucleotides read TGTGCCAGCAGCTTTCAGGGGGCCTCCTACGAGCAGTACTTC.

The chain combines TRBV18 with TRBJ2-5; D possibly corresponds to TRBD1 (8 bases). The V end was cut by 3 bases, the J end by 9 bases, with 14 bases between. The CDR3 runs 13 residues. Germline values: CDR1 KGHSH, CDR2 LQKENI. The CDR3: CASSPGQGGSQYF. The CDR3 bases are TGTGCCAGCTCACCTGGACAGGGAGGGTCCCAGTACTTC.

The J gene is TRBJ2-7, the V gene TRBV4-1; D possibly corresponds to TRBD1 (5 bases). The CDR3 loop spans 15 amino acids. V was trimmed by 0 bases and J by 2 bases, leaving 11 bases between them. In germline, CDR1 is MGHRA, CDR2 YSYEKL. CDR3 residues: CASSQEVTVAYEQYF. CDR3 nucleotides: TGCGCCAGCAGCCAAGAAGTGACAGTAGCCTACGAGCAGTACTTC.

The CDR3, as DNA: TGTGCCAGCAGCTTGAGAGGGTATCGCACAGATACGCAGTATTTT. Translating it yields CASSLRGYRTDTQYF. The chain carries TRBV7-2 and TRBJ2-3; a possible D gene is TRBD2 (5 bases). The CDR3 is 15 amino acids. V shed 3 bases and J shed 1 base, with 11 bases lying between them. Germline V gives CDR1 SGHTA, CDR2 FQGNSA.

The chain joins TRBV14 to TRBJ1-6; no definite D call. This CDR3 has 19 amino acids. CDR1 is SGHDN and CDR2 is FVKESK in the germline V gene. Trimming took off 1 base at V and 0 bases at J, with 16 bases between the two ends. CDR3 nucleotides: TGTGCCAGCAGCCAAGGTCCCCGCCGAGGCCACTCCTATAATTCACCCCTCCACTTT. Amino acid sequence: CASSQGPRRGHSYNSPLHF.

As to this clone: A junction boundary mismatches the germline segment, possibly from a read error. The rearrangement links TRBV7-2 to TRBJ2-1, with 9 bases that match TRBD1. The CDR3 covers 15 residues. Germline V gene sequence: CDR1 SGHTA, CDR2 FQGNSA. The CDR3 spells CASNLMGQGYNEQFF. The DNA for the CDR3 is TGTGCCAGCAACTTAATGGGACAGGGTTACAATGAGCAGTTCTTC.

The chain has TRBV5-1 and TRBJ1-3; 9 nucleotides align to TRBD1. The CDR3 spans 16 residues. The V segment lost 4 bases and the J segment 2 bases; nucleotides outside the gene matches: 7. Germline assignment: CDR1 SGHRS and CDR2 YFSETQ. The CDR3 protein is CASSIRQGGAGNTIYF. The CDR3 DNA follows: TGCGCCAGCAGCATTAGACAGGGGGGAGCTGGAAACACCATATATTTT.

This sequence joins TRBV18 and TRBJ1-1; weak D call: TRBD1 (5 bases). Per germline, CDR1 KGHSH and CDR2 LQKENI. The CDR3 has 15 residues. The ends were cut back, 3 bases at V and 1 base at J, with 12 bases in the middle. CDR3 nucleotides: TGTGCCAGCTCACCCCCACAGGCCACGAACACTGAAGCTTTCTTT. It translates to CASSPPQATNTEAFF.